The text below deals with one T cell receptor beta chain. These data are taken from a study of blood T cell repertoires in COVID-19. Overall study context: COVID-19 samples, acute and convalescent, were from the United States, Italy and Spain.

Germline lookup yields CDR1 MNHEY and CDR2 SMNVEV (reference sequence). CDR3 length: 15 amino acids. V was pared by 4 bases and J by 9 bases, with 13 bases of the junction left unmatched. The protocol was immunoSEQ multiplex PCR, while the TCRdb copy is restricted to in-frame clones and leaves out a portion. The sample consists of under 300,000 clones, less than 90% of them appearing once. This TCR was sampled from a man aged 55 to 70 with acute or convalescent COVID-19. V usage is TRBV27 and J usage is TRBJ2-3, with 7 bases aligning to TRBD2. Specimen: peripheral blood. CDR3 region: CASSSPSGAGWTQYF. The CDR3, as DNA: TGTGCCAGCAGTTCGCCTAGCGGAGCGGGGTGGACGCAGTATTTT.